The 21 T cell receptor beta chains listed next were all sequenced from one sample in a study of spatial heterogeneity in lung cancer. The antigens of these receptors remain unknown. One entry per CDR3 protein, called by TCRdb with MiXCR from the 5' RACE reads. This sample carries 5,500 to 8,500 distinct CDR3 sequences, around 13% of them seen once, and the ten largest clones take over 7.5%. Whole-study results and caveats: For expanded intratumoral alpha and beta TCRs, counts tracked tumor mutation counts.

Time point given: sample taken at primary tumor resection. This sample comprised lung tumor tissue, obtained at surgery. These receptors were taken from a male donor with early-stage non-small cell lung cancer.

Ten or more counts support this clonotype. Because this beta chain is a stray read in a library intended to capture alpha chains, its abundance should not be given much weight. V is TRBV12-3 or TRBV12-4 and J is TRBJ2-5, with TRBD1 matching 9 bases. V was clipped by 5 bases and J by 2 bases; unmatched bases: 6. CDR3 length: 15 amino acids. The CDR3 spells CASSVQGAAQETQYF. Written as DNA, the CDR3 is TGTGCCAGCAGTGTACAGGGGGCCGCTCAAGAGACCCAGTACTTC.

This clonotype came up many times. A library prepared for alpha chains yielded this beta chain as an off-target read; its size is of little meaning. The rearrangement joins TRBV20-1 to TRBJ1-5; 7 bases line up with TRBD1. The germline CDR1 and CDR2 sequences are DFQATT and SNEGSKA (reference sequence). This CDR3 has 16 amino acids. V lost 6 bases, J lost 0 bases, and 11 bases stayed unmatched. CDR3 sequence: CSARGQNPDSNQPQHF. The CDR3 DNA is TGCAGTGCCCGGGGACAGAACCCCGATAGCAATCAGCCCCAGCATTTT.

This clonotype was counted ten times or more. Because this beta chain is a stray read in a library intended to capture alpha chains, its abundance should not be given much weight. CDR3 coding DNA: TGTGCCAGCAGCTTACACAGGGGGCACTCCTACGAGCAGTACTTC. Encoded protein: CASSLHRGHSYEQYF. The chain uses TRBV6-2 or TRBV6-3 and TRBJ2-7; TRBD1 matches 9 bases. CDR1 and CDR2 from the germline V gene are MNHEY and SVGEGT. V shed 6 bases, J shed 0 bases, and the junction held 6 bases outside the gene matches. CDR3 size: 15 residues.

The sample holds many counts of this clonotype. A library prepared for alpha chains yielded this beta chain as an off-target read; its size is of little meaning. V gene TRBV20-1 combines with J gene TRBJ1-2, with 12 bases fitting TRBD1. The CDR3 is made up of 15 amino acids. Germline V gene sequence: CDR1 DFQATT, CDR2 SNEGSKA (reference sequence). The V gene end was trimmed by 5 bases and the J gene end by 7 bases; junction bases not matched to a gene: 11. The chain's CDR3 is CSADYTGTGGSGYTF. The CDR3 DNA follows: TGCAGTGCTGATTATACCGGGACAGGGGGCTCTGGCTACACCTTC.

This clonotype counts as medium-sized. This beta chain is an unintended read in a library built for alpha chains; its size means little. The V call is TRBV24-1, the J call TRBJ2-3; D ambiguous. Trimming left V 9 bases short and J 5 bases short, with 8 bases between. In germline, CDR1 is KGHDR, CDR2 SFDVKD. The CDR3 sequence is 11 residues long. In DNA form, the CDR3 reads TGTGCCACCTCCCGAAGAGATACGCAGTATTTT. Encoded protein: CATSRRDTQYF.

This clonotype was observed a few times. Little can be read into the size of this beta chain, an off-target read in a library designed for alpha chains. This rearrangement joins TRBV12-3 or TRBV12-4 to TRBJ1-1; D not certain. The CDR3 totals 14 residues. Trimming stripped 8 bases from V and 4 bases from J, with 17 bases between. The DNA for the CDR3 is TGTGCCAGCTCTTCGCAAGGGAGCAGCACTGAAGCTTTCTTT. It translates to CASSSQGSSTEAFF.

By frequency in the sample, this clonotype is medium-sized (0.01 to 0.1%). Since it is a stray read in a library aimed at alpha chains, this beta chain has a size that is not meaningful. The chain links TRBV20-1 to TRBJ2-4; D not certain. V dropped 5 bases and J dropped 9 bases, with 20 bases sitting between them. The CDR3 covers 14 residues. Germline CDR1 reads DFQATT; CDR2 reads SNEGSKA (reference sequence). CDR3 bases: TGCAGTGCTCGTAAAGGGTTATCAGGATTCATTCAGTACTTC. Protein product: CSARKGLSGFIQYF.

This clonotype has at least ten counts. Within a library made for alpha chains, this beta chain is off target, and its count is uninformative. The chain couples TRBV3-1 to TRBJ1-1; D is uncertain. V was cut by 1 base and J by 5 bases, with 11 bases left in between. The CDR3 is made up of 14 amino acids. The germline V gene has CDR1 LGHDT and CDR2 YNNKEL (reference sequence). The CDR3 reads CASSQAGARTEAFF. Here the CDR3 DNA reads TGTGCCAGCAGCCAAGCTGGCGCAAGGACTGAAGCTTTCTTT.

This clonotype is termed medium-sized. This beta chain was picked up by a library intended for alpha chains and is off target, so its count carries little meaning. The V call is TRBV19, the J call TRBJ1-5; perhaps TRBD1 as D (5 bases). The V gene's germline CDR1 is LNHDA and CDR2 SQIVND (reference sequence). The CDR3 extends over 17 amino acids. V was clipped by 7 bases and J by 0 bases, with 19 bases between them. Here the CDR3 reads CASTGSEGRGSNQPQHF. DNA of the CDR3: TGTGCCAGTACCGGATCCGAGGGTAGGGGTAGCAATCAGCCCCAGCATTTT.

Of note for this clonotype: Since it is a stray read in a library aimed at alpha chains, this beta chain has a size that is not meaningful. The V and J genes are TRBV7-2 and TRBJ1-1; D may be TRBD1 (5 bases). The CDR3 consists of 14 residues. Trimming removed 2 bases at V and 3 bases at J, with 10 bases between. CDR1 is SGHTA, CDR2 FQGNSA, per germline. The CDR3 DNA reads TGTGCCAGCAGCTTAAAAACAGGTTACACTGAAGCTTTCTTT. Translation: CASSLKTGYTEAFF.

This clonotype was seen a handful of times. This beta chain was picked up by a library intended for alpha chains and is off target, so its count carries little meaning. The V gene is TRBV11-2, the J gene TRBJ2-1; 7 nucleotides agree with TRBD1. V lost 3 bases and J lost 8; bases outside the gene matches: 7. CDR1 and CDR2 (germline): SGHAT, FQNNGV. The CDR3 is 14 amino acids. DNA for the CDR3: TGTGCCAGCAGCTTGGGACAGTTTTCGGATGAGCAGTTCTTC. This encodes CASSLGQFSDEQFF.

This clonotype was seen many times. This beta chain was picked up by a library intended for alpha chains and is off target, so its count carries little meaning. This sequence joins TRBV27 and TRBJ2-6, with D unclear. From germline, CDR1 is MNHEY and CDR2 SMNVEV (reference sequence). Between the trimmed V and J ends, which lost 3 bases and 4 bases, there was a span of 13 bases. The CDR3 is 16 residues long. CDR3 coding DNA: TGTGCCAGCAGTTTGGAACCTAGGGCCGGGGCCAACGTCCTGACTTTC. Residues: CASSLEPRAGANVLTF.

Many counts were recorded for this clonotype. This beta chain turned up in a library designed for alpha chains; as an off-target read, its abundance says little. The V gene is TRBV18, the J gene TRBJ1-1, with TRBD1 matching 10 bases. After removal of 2 bases from V and 4 bases from J, the junction contained 4 bases not matched to a gene. CDR1 is KGHSH and CDR2 is LQKENI in the germline V gene. The CDR3 is 15 residues long. The CDR3 DNA sequence: TGTGCCAGCTCACCAGACAGGGGGCAGAGCACTGAAGCTTTCTTT. This encodes CASSPDRGQSTEAFF.

In this sample, this clonotype is medium-sized. For a library built for alpha chains, this beta chain is a stray read; little rests on its size. This sequence joins TRBV20-1 and TRBJ2-1, with 7 nucleotides matching TRBD2. V was pared by 6 bases and J by 7 bases, with 9 bases of the junction left unmatched. The CDR3 is 13 amino acids. Germline loops: CDR1 DFQATT, CDR2 SNEGSKA (reference sequence). The CDR3 DNA sequence: TGCAGTGCCCGAAGACTAGCAGGTAATGAGCAGTTCTTC. It encodes CSARRLAGNEQFF.

This clonotype was observed a handful of times. Because the library targeted alpha chains, this beta chain is an off-target read whose size means little. The chain employs TRBV4-2 and TRBJ1-4; no firm D call. Trimming removed 0 bases at V and 6 bases at J, with 5 bases between. The germline gives CDR1 LGHNA, CDR2 YNFKEQ. The CDR3 totals 13 residues. The chain's CDR3 is CASSQEYHEKLFF. In nucleotides, the CDR3 is TGTGCCAGCAGCCAAGAGTATCATGAAAAACTGTTTTTT.

The sample holds many counts of this clonotype. Because this beta chain is a stray read in a library intended to capture alpha chains, its abundance should not be given much weight. V gene TRBV27 combines with J gene TRBJ2-6; 7 bases line up with TRBD2. Germline V gives CDR1 MNHEY, CDR2 SMNVEV (reference sequence). Unmatched junction bases numbered 4, after V lost 8 bases and J lost 0 bases. This CDR3 comprises 15 residues. The CDR3 DNA reads TGTGCCAGCGGGGAGGGCGGCTCTGGGGCCAACGTCCTGACTTTC. Protein: CASGEGGSGANVLTF.

Remarks on this clonotype: Since the library was made to target alpha chains, this beta chain is a stray read and its abundance is not meaningful. This chain joins TRBV4-2 and TRBJ2-5; no clear D gene. Germline V gene sequence: CDR1 LGHNA, CDR2 YNFKEQ. V was clipped by 0 bases and J by 5 bases, with 10 bases between them. The CDR3 has 14 amino acids. CDR3 sequence reads: CASSQDRAKETQYF. The DNA for the CDR3 is TGTGCCAGCAGCCAAGATCGGGCGAAGGAGACCCAGTACTTC.

This clonotype has a count of ten or more. The library was prepared for alpha chains; this beta chain is a stray read, so its frequency means little. This chain's CDR3 is CASRQGMGNSPLHF. CDR3 coding DNA: TGCGCCAGCAGACAGGGGATGGGTAATTCACCCCTCCACTTT. V gene TRBV5-1 combines with J gene TRBJ1-6; 7 bases agree with TRBD1. Trimming cost V 5 bases and J 6 bases; bases outside gene matches: 5. Germline CDR1 and CDR2: SGHRS and YFSETQ. CDR3 length equals 14 residues.

This clonotype showed up just a few times. Found in a library prepared for alpha chains, this beta chain is an off-target read, and its abundance has little meaning. The gene calls are TRBV4-3 and TRBJ2-1; D tentatively fits TRBD1 or TRBD2 (5 bases each). Germline V gene lookup returns CDR1 LGHNA and CDR2 YSLEER. The CDR3 spans 14 residues. Trimming removed 4 bases at V and 6 bases at J, with 13 bases between. The CDR3 sequence: CASSLRGPFNEQFF. As DNA, the CDR3 is TGCGCCAGCAGCCTTCGGGGACCGTTCAATGAGCAGTTCTTC.

A word on this clonotype: A library made for alpha chains picked up this beta chain off target, so its size means little. The chain recombines TRBV20-1 with TRBJ2-1; TRBD2 agrees at 7 bases. This CDR3 region has 14 residues. Germline V CDR1 and CDR2: DFQATT, SNEGSKA (reference sequence). V was clipped by 5 bases and J by 1 base; unmatched bases: 5. The CDR3 DNA reads as TGCAGTGCTCCGCCTAGCGGATCCTACAATGAGCAGTTCTTC. Encoded protein: CSAPPSGSYNEQFF.

This clonotype was recorded at least ten times. For a library built for alpha chains, this beta chain is a stray read; little rests on its size. The chain combines TRBV6-1 with TRBJ1-5; 10 bases are a match to TRBD1. CDR3 length: 14 amino acids. With V trimmed by 3 bases and J by 7 bases, 3 bases remained unmatched. CDR1 is MNHNS and CDR2 is SASEGT in the germline V gene. CDR3 residues: CASSEGQGRQPQHF. The CDR3 DNA reads TGTGCCAGCAGTGAGGGACAGGGGAGGCAGCCCCAGCATTTT.